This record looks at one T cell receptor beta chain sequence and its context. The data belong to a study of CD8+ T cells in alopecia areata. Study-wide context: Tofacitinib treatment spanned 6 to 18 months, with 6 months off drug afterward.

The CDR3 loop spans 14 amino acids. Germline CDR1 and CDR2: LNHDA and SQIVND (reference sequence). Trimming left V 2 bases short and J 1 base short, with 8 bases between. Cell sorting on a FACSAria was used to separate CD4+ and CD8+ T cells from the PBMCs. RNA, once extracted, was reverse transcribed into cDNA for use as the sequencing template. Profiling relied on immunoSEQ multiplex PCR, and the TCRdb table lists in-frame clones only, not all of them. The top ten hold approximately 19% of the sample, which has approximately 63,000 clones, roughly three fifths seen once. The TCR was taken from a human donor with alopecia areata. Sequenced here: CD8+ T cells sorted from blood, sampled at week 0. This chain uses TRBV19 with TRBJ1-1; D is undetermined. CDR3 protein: CASSISLTNTEAFF. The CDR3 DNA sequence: TGTGCCAGTAGTATATCCCTTACGAACACTGAAGCTTTCTTT.